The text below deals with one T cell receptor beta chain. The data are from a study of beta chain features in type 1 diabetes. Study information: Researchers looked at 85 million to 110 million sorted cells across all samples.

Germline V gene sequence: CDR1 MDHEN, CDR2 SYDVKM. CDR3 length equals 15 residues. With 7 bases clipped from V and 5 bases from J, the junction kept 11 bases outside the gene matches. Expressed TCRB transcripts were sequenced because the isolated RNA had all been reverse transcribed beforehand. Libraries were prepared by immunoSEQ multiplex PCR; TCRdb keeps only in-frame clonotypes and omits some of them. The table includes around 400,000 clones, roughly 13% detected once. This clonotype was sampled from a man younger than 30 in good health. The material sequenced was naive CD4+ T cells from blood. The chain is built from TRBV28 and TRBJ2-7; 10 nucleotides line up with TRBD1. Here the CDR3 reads CASKLPGQGSHEQYF. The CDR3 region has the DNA TGTGCCAGCAAGTTACCGGGACAGGGGTCCCACGAGCAGTACTTC.